This TCR beta chain was documented in a study of T cells of healthy individuals. This clonotype was counted many times. Each CDR3 protein gets one entry after TCRdb re-called the 5' RACE reads with MiXCR. The sample consists of approximately 52,000 distinct CDR3 sequences, roughly 14% of them appearing once. This CDR3 is built from 17 residues. CDR1 is KGHSH, CDR2 LQKENI, per germline. Trimming took off 0 bases at V and 0 bases at J, with 14 bases between the two ends. The TCR sequence derives from a human donor in good health. The rearrangement uses TRBV18 and TRBJ1-1; D is ambiguous. CDR3 residues: CASSPPSRAGVNTEAFF. For the CDR3, the DNA is TGTGCCAGCTCACCACCGTCGAGGGCTGGTGTGAACACTGAAGCTTTCTTT. Looking up the rest from reference TRBV18 and TRBJ1-1 gives the full variable domain: NAGVMQNPRHLVRRRGQEARLRCSPMKGHSHVYWYRQLPEEGLKFMVYLQKENIIDESGMPKERFSAEFPKEGPSILRIQQVVRGDSAAYFCASSPPSRAGVNTEAFFGQGTRLTVV.